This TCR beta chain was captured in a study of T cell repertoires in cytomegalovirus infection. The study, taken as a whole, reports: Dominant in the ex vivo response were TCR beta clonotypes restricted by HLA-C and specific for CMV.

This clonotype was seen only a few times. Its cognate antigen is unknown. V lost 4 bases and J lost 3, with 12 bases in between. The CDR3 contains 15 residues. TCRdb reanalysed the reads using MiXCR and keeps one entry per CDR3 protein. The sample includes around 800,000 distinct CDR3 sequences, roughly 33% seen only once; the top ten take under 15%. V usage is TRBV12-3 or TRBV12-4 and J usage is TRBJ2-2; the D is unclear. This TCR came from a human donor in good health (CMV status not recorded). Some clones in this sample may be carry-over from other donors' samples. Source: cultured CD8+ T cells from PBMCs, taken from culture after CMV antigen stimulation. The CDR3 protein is CASSSPVVDTGELFF. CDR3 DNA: TGTGCCAGCAGTTCTCCCGTTGTCGACACCGGGGAGCTGTTTTTT.